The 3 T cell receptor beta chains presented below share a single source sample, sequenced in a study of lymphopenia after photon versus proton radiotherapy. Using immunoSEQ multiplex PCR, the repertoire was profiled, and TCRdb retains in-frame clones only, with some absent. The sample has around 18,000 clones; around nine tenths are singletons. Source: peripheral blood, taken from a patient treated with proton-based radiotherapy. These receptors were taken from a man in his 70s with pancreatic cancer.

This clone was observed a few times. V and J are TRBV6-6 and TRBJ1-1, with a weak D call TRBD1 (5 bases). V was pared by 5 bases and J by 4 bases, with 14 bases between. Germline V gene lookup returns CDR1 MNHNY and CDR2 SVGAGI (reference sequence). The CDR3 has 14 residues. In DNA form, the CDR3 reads TGTGCCAGCAGTCCCAACGGGAGGGGCACTGAAGCTTTCTTT. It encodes CASSPNGRGTEAFF.

CDR3 sequence (DNA): TGCGCCAGCAGCCACAACAGGGTATCTAACTATGGCTACACCTTC. It codes for CASSHNRVSNYGYTF. J is TRBJ1-2 and V is TRBV4-1; tentatively, D is TRBD1 (6 bases). V lost 3 bases, J lost 0 bases, and 11 bases lay in between. There are 15 residues in the CDR3. Germline V gene data show CDR1 as MGHRA and CDR2 as YSYEKL.

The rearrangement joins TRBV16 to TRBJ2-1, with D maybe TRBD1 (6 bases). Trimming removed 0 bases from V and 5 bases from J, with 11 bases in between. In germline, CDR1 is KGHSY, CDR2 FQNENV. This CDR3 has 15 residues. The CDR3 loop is CASSQSRTEHNEQFF. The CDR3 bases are TGTGCCAGCAGCCAATCCCGGACAGAACACAATGAGCAGTTCTTC. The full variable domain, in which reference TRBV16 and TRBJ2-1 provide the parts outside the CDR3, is GEEVAQTPKHLVRGEGQKAKLYCAPIKGHSYVFWYQQVLKNEFKFLISFQNENVFDETGMPKERFSAKCLPNSPCSLEIQATKLEDSAVYFCASSQSRTEHNEQFFGPGTRLTVL.